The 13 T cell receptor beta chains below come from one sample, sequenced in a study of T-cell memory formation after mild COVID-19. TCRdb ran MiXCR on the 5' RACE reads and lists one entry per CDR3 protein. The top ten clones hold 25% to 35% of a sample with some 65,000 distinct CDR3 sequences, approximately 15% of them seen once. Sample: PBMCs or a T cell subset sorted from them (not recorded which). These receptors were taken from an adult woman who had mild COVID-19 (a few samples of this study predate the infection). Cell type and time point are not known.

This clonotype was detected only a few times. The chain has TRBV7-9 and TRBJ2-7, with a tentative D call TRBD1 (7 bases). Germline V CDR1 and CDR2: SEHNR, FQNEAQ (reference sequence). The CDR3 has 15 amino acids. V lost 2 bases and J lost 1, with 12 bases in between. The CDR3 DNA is TGTGCCAGCAGCTTACCTCAGGGGGGTTCCTACGAGCAGTACTTC. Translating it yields CASSLPQGGSYEQYF.

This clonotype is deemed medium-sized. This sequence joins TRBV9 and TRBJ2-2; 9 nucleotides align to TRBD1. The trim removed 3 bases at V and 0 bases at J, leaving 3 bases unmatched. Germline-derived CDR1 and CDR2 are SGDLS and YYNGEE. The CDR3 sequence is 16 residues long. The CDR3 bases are TGTGCCAGCAGCGGAGACAGGGGGACGAACACCGGGGAGCTGTTTTTT. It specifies CASSGDRGTNTGELFF.

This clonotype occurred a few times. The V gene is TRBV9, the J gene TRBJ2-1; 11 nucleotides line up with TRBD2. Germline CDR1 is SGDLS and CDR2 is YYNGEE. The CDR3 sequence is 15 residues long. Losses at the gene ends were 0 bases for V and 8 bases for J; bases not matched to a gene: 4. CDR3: CASSVVGGLADEQFF. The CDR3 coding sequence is TGTGCCAGCAGCGTAGTTGGGGGACTAGCGGATGAGCAGTTCTTC.

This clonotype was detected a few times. The CDR3 DNA reads as TGTGCCAGCAGCTTGGGACTAACGGCCTACAATGAGCAGTTCTTC. Its translation: CASSLGLTAYNEQFF. The V and J genes are TRBV5-5 and TRBJ2-1, with D perhaps matching TRBD2 (5 bases). With 0 bases removed from V and 2 bases from J, the gap between germline ends came to 9 bases. Germline V gene lookup returns CDR1 SGHKS and CDR2 YYEKEE (reference sequence). The CDR3 runs 15 residues. Full variable domain (missing parts from reference TRBV5-5 and TRBJ2-1): DAGVTQSPTHLIKTRGQQVTLRCSPISGHKSVSWYQQVLGQGPQFIFQYYEKEERGRGNFPDRFSARQFPNYSSELNVNALLLGDSALYLCASSLGLTAYNEQFFGPGTRLTVL.

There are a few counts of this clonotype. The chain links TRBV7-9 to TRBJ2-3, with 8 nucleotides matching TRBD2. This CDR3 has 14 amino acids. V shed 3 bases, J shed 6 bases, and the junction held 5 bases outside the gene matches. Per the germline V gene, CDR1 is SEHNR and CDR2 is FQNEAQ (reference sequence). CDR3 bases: TGTGCCAGCAGCTTCACCGGGGGGGTGGATACGCAGTATTTT. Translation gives CASSFTGGVDTQYF.

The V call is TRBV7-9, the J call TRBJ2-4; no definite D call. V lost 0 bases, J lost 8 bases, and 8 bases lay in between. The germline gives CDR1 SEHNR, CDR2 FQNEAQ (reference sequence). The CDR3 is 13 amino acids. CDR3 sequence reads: CASSLAREDIQYF. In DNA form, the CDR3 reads TGTGCCAGCAGCTTAGCGAGAGAGGACATTCAGTACTTC.

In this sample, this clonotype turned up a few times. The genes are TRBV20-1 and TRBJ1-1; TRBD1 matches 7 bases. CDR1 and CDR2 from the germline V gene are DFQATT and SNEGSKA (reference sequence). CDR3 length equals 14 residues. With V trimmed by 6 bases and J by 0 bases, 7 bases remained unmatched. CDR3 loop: CSARQGRMNTEAFF. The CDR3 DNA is TGCAGTGCAAGACAGGGAAGGATGAACACTGAAGCTTTCTTT.

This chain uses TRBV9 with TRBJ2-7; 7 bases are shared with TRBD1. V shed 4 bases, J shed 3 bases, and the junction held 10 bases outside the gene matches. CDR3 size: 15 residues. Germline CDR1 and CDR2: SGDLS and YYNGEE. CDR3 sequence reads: CASSPFDRDIYEQYF. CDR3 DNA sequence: TGTGCCAGCAGCCCCTTCGACAGGGACATCTACGAGCAGTACTTC. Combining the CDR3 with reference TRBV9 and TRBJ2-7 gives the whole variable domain DSGVTQTPKHLITATGQRVTLRCSPRSGDLSVYWYQQSLDQGLQFLIQYYNGEERAKGNILERFSAQQFPDLHSELNLSSLELGDSALYFCASSPFDRDIYEQYFGPGTRLTVT.

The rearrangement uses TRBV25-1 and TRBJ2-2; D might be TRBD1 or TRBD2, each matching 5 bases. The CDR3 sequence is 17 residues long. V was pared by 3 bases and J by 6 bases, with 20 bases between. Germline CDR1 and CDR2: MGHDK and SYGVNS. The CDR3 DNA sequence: TGTGCCAGCAGTGAGGGGGATGTCGCCCGGTTTGCCGGGGAGCTGTTTTTT. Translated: CASSEGDVARFAGELFF.

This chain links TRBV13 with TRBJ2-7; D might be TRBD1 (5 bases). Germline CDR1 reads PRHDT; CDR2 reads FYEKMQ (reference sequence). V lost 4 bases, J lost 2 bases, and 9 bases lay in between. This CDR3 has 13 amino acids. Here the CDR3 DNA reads TGTGCCAGCAGCTCGACAGTTACCTACGAGCAGTACTTC. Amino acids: CASSSTVTYEQYF. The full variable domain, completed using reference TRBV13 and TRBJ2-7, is AAGVIQSPRHLIKEKRETATLKCYPIPRHDTVYWYQQGPGQDPQFLISFYEKMQSDKGSIPDRFSAQQFSDYHSELNMSSLELGDSALYFCASSSTVTYEQYFGPGTRLTVT.

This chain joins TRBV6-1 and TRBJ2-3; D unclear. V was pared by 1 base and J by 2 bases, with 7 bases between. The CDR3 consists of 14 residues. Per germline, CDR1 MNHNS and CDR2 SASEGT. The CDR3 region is CASSEEWDTDTQYF. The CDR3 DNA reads TGTGCCAGCAGTGAAGAGTGGGACACAGATACGCAGTATTTT.

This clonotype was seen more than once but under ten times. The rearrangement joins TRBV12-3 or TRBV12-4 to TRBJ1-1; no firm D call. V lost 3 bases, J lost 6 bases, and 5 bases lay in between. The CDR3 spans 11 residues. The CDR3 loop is CASSFGAEAFF. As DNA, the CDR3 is TGTGCCAGCAGTTTTGGAGCTGAAGCTTTCTTT.

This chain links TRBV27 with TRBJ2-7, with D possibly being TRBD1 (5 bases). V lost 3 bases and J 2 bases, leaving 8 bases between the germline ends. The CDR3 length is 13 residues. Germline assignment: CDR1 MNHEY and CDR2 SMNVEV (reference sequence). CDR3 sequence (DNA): TGTGCCAGCAGTTTGACAGAGACCTACGAGCAGTACTTC. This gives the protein CASSLTETYEQYF.